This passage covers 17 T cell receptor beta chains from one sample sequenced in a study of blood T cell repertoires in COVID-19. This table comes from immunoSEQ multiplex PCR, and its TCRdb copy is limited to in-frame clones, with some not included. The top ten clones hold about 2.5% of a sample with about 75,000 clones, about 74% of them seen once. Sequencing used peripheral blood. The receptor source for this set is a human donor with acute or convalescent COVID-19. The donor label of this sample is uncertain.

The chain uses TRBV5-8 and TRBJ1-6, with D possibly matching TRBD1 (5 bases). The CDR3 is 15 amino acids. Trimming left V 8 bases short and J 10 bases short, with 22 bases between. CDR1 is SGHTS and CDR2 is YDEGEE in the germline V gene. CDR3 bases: TGTGCCAGTTCCCTGGTGGGGGAGGTAACGTCACCCCTCCACTTT. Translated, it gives CASSLVGEVTSPLHF.

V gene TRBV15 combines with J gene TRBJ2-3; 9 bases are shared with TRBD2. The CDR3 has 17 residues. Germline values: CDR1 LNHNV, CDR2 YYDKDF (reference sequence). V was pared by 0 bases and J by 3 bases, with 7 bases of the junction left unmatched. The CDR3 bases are TGTGCCACCAGCAGAGAAGGGGGCGGGAGGGCGACAGATACGCAGTATTTT. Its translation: CATSREGGGRATDTQYF.

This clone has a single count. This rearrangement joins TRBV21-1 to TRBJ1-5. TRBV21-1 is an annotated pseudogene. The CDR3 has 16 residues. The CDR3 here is CASSKVAGMGNQPQHF. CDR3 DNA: TGTGCCAGCAGCAAAGTTGCGGGAATGGGCAATCAGCCCCAGCATTTT.

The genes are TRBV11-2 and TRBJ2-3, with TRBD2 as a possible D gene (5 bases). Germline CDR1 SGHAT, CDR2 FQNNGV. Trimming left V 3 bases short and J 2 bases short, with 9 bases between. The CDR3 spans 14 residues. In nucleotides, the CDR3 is TGTGCCAGCAGCTTCCGGGGTTACACAGATACGCAGTATTTT. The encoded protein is CASSFRGYTDTQYF.

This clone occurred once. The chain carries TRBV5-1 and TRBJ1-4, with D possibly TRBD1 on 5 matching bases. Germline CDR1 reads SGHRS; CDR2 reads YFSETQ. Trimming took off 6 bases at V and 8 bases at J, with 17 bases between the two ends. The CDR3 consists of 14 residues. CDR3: CASTSGQGGEKLFF. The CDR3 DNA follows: TGCGCCAGCACATCGGGCCAGGGTGGCGAAAAACTGTTTTTT.

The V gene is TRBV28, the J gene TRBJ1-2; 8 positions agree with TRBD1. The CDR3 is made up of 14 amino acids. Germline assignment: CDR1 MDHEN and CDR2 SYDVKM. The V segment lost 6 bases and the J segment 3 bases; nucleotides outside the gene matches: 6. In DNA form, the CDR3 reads TGTGCCAGCAGCGGACAGGGCGCAGACTATGGCTACACCTTC. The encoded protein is CASSGQGADYGYTF.

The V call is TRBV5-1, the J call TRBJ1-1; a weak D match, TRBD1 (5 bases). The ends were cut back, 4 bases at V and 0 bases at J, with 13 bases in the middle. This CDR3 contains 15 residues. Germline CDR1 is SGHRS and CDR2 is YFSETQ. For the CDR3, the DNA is TGCGCCAGCAGCGTGTCTACAGGTCTGAACACTGAAGCTTTCTTT. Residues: CASSVSTGLNTEAFF.

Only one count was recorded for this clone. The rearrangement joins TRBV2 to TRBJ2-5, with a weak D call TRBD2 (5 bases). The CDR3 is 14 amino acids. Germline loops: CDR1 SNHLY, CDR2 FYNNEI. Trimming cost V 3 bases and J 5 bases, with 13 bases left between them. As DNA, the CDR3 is TGTGCCAGCAGTGAGGGGAGAGGTACGGAGACCCAGTACTTC. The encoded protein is CASSEGRGTETQYF.

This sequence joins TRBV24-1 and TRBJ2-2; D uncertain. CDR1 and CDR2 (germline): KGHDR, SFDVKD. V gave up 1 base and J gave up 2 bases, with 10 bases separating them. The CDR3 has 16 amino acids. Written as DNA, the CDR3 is TGTGCCACCAGTGATTTCTCCAAGACTAACACCGGGGAGCTGTTTTTT. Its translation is CATSDFSKTNTGELFF.

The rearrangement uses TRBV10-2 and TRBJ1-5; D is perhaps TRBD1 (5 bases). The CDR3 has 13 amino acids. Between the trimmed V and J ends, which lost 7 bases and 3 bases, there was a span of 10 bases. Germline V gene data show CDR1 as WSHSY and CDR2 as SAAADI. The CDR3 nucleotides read TGCGCCAGCACGGGGGATGCCAATCAGCCCCAGCATTTT. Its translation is CASTGDANQPQHF.

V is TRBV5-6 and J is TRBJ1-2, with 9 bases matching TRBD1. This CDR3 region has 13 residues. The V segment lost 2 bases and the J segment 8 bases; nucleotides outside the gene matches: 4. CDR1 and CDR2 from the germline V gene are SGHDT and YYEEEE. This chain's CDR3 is CASSLTGGAGYTF. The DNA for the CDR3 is TGTGCCAGCAGCTTAACAGGGGGCGCAGGCTACACCTTC. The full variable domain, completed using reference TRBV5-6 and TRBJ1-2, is DAGVTQSPTHLIKTRGQQVTLRCSPKSGHDTVSWYQQALGQGPQFIFQYYEEEERQRGNFPDRFSGHQFPNYSSELNVNALLLGDSALYLCASSLTGGAGYTFGSGTRLTVV.

The CDR3 is CASSADGGYNEQFF. The CDR3 DNA reads TGTGCCAGCAGCGCAGACGGGGGGTACAATGAGCAGTTCTTC. The chain carries TRBV7-9 and TRBJ2-1, with 7 bases that match TRBD2. Trimming at V came to 5 bases and at J to 4 bases, leaving 5 bases not matched to a gene. Germline assignment: CDR1 SEHNR and CDR2 FQNEAQ (reference sequence). CDR3 length equals 14 residues.

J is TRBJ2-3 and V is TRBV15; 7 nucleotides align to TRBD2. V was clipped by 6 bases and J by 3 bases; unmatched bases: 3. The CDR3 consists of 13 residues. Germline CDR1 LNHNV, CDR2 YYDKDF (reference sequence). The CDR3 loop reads CATRAGETDTQYF. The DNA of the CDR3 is TGTGCCACCAGGGCGGGAGAGACAGATACGCAGTATTTT.

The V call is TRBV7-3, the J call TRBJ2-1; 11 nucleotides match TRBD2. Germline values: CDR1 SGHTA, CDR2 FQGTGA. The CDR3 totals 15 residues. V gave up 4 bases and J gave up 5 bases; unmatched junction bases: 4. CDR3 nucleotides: TGTGCCAGCAGCTCCCCGGGACTAGCGGACAATGAGCAGTTCTTC. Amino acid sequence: CASSSPGLADNEQFF. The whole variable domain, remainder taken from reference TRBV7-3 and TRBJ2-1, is GAGVSQTPSNKVTEKGKYVELRCDPISGHTALYWYRQSLGQGPEFLIYFQGTGAADDSGLPNDRFFAVRPEGSVSTLKIQRTERGDSAVYLCASSSPGLADNEQFFGPGTRLTVL.

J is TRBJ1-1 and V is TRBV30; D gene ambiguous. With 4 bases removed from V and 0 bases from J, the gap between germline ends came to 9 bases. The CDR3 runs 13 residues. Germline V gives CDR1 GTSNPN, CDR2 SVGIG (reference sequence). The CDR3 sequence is CAWTGFVNTEAFF. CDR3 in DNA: TGTGCCTGGACAGGCTTCGTGAACACTGAAGCTTTCTTT.

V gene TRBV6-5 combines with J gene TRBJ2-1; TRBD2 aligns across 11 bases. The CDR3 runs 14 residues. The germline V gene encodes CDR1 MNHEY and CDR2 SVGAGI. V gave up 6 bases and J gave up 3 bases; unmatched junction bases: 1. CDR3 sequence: CASRGLAVYNEQFF. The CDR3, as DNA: TGTGCCAGCAGGGGACTAGCGGTCTACAATGAGCAGTTCTTC.

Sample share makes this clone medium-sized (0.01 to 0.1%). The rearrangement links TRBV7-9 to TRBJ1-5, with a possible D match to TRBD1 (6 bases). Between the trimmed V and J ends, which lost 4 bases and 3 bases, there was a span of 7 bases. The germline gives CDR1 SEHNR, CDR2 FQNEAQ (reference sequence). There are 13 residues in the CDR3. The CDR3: CASSSGANQPQHF. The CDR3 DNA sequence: TGTGCCAGCAGCTCAGGGGCCAATCAGCCCCAGCATTTT.